This T cell receptor beta chain was identified in a study of breast tumors, draining lymph nodes, adjacent tissues. This CDR3 has 16 amino acids. The germline gives CDR1 LGHDT, CDR2 YNNKEL (reference sequence). TCRdb re-derived calls from the multiplex PCR reads in MiXCR, one entry per CDR3 protein. The sample has about 110,000 distinct CDR3 sequences, more than 25% seen once; the top ten hold 5.5% to 7%. Study-wide points: The data were judged consistent with most tumor T cells coming from lymph node and expanding in tumor.

Remarks on this clonotype: Its matching antigen is unknown. A read error is possible here, since a much larger clone lies one base away.

Axillary draining lymph nodes of breast cancer patients supplied the node samples. The receptor's source is a female donor with breast cancer. Some clones in this sample may be carry-over from other donors' samples. The chain uses TRBV3-1 and TRBJ2-1; 8 bases agree with TRBD1. The sequenced sample consisted of axillary lymph node tissue. The CDR3 DNA reads TGTGCCCGCAGCCACTACGACAGGGGCGATTACAATGAGCAGTTCTTC. Its protein is CARSHYDRGDYNEQFF.